The sample holds one count of the clone carrying this T cell receptor beta chain. The germline CDR1 and CDR2 sequences are GTSNPN and SVGIG (reference sequence). The CDR3 totals 12 residues. V lost 1 base, J lost 8 bases, and 9 bases lay in between. Only in-frame clones appear in the TCRdb table, and some are missing; sequencing was by immunoSEQ multiplex PCR. Counted here are about 330,000 clones, roughly 90% occurring once; the ten biggest clones make up 5.5%. This sample was taken from a study of Ad26.COV2.S vaccination and SARS-CoV-2 variants. As for treatment: roughly 20 received Ad26.COV2.S at low or high dose, single or two shots; 5 received placebo; per-sample allocation not given. The samples date from day 63 after the first vaccine or placebo injection.

This sequence joins TRBV30 and TRBJ2-1; D is uncertain. The receptor was isolated from a person between 18 and 60 years old who received the Ad26.COV2.S COVID-19 vaccine or a placebo. Sample: peripheral blood, taken in a trial of Ad26.COV2.S vaccine versus placebo. The CDR3 loop is CAWSAVIDEQFF. DNA of the CDR3: TGTGCCTGGAGTGCCGTCATCGATGAGCAGTTCTTC.